This T cell receptor (beta chain) stems from a study of identical twins. There are 15 residues in the CDR3. J gave up 6 bases and V 2 bases, and 5 bases lay outside the gene matches. Germline V gene lookup returns CDR1 DFQATT and CDR2 SNEGSKA (reference sequence). From the 5' RACE reads, TCRdb called clonotypes with MiXCR, one entry per CDR3 protein. This sample has around 490,000 distinct CDR3 sequences, with approximately 15% found just once. These data were also reused for a study on yellow fever vaccine responses in identical twins.

This sequence originates from a woman under 30 in good health. Material: CD4+ T cells sorted from blood. The rearrangement links TRBV20-1 to TRBJ2-1, with 12 bases identical to TRBD2. The CDR3 DNA follows: TGCAGTGCTAGACTAGCGGGGGGGCAGGGCAATGAGCAGTTCTTC. It yields the protein CSARLAGGQGNEQFF.